This TCR beta chain was identified during a study of T cells after yellow fever vaccination. CDR1 and CDR2 from the germline V gene are MNHEY and SMNVEV (reference sequence). CDR3 length equals 14 residues. V lost 6 bases to trimming and J lost 5 bases, with 16 bases between them. TCRdb analysed the 5' RACE reads with MiXCR anew, one entry per CDR3 protein. The sample has 120,000 or so distinct CDR3 sequences, 7.5% to 10% seen once. The sequence was obtained from a man younger than 30 who received the YFV17D yellow fever vaccine. The sequenced sample was CD8+ T cells sorted from PBMCs, obtained on the day of the yellow fever booster vaccination. The V and J genes are TRBV27 and TRBJ2-5; D unresolved. CDR3 in amino acids: CASSPSEASETQYF. CDR3 bases: TGTGCCAGCAGCCCCAGCGAGGCCTCTGAGACCCAGTACTTC.